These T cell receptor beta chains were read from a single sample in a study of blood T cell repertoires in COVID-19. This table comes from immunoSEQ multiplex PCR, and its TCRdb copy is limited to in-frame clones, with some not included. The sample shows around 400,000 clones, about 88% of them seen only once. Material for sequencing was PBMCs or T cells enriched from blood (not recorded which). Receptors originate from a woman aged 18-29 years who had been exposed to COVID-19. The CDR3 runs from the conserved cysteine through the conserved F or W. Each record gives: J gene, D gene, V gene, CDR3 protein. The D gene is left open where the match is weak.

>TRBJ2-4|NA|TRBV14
CASSPSFGENGIQYF
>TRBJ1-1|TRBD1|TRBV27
CASSLAGGGFTEAFF
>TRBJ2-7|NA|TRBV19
CASSRGYRDYEQYF
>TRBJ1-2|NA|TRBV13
CASSSTQGYTF
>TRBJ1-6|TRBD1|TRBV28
CASSSGQGVNSPLHF
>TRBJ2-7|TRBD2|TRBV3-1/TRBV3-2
CASSPHQLAGGYYEQYF
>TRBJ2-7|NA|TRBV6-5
CASSYAFTGSYEQYF
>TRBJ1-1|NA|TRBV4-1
CASSQEAAGIGEAFF
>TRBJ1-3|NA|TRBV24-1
CATSDLPRVSGNTIYF
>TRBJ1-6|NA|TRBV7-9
CASSPGLGSRDSPLHF
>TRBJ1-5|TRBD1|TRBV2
CASSPGQANQPQHF
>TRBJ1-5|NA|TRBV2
CASSEEGTINQPQHF
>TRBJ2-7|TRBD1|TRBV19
CASSETGTHEQYF
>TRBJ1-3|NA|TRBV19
CASSNRESSGNTIYF
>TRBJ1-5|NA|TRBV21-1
CASSKSETGNHTRHF
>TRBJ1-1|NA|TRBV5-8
CASSLQGGTEAFF